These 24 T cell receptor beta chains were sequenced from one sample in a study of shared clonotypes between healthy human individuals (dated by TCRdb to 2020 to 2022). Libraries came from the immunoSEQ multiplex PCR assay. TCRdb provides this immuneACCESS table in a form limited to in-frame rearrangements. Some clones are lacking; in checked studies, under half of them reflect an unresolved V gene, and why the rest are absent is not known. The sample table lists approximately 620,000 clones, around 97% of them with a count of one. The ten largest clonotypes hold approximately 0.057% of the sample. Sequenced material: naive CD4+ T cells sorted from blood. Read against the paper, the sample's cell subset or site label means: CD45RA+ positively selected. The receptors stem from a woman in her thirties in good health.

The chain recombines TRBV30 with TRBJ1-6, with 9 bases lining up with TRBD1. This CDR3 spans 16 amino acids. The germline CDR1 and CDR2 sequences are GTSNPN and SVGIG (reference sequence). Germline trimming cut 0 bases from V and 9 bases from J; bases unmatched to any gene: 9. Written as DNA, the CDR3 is TGTGCCTGGAGTGTACTGCGGGGACAGGGTTTTTCACCCCTCCACTTT. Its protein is CAWSVLRGQGFSPLHF.

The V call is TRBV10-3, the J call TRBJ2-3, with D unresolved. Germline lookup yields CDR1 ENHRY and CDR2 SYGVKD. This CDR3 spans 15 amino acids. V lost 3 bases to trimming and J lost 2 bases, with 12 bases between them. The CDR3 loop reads CAISDFTDLTDTQYF. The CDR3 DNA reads TGTGCCATCAGTGATTTTACGGATCTCACAGATACGCAGTATTTT.

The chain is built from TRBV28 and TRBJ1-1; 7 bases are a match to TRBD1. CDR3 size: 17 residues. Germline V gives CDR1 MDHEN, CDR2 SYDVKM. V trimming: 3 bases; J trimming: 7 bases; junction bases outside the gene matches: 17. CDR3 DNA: TGTGCCAGCAGTTTTTACCCGCAAGGACAGGTAGTAGGTGAAGCTTTCTTT. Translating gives CASSFYPQGQVVGEAFF.

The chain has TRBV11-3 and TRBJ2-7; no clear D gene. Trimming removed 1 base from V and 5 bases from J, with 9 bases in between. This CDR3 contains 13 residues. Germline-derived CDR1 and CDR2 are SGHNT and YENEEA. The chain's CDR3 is CASSLGVRNEQYF. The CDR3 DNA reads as TGTGCCAGCAGCTTAGGGGTGAGAAACGAGCAGTACTTC. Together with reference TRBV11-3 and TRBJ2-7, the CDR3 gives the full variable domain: EAGVVQSPRYKIIEKKQPVAFWCNPISGHNTLYWYLQNLGQGPELLIRYENEEAVDDSQLPKDRFSAERLKGVDSTLKIQPAELGDSAVYLCASSLGVRNEQYFGPGTRLTVT.

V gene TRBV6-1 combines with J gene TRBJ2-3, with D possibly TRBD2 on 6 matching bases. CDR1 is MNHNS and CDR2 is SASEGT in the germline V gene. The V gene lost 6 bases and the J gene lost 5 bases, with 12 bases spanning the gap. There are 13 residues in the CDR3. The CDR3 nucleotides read TGTGCCAGCAGGTTCAGGGAGGTAGATACGCAGTATTTT. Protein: CASRFREVDTQYF.

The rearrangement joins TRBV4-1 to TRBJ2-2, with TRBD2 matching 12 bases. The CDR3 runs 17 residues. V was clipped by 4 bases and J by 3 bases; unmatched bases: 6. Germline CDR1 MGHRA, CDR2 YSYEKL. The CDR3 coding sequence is TGCGCCAGCAGCCCAGGACTAGCGGGACTATACACCGGGGAGCTGTTTTTT. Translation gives CASSPGLAGLYTGELFF.

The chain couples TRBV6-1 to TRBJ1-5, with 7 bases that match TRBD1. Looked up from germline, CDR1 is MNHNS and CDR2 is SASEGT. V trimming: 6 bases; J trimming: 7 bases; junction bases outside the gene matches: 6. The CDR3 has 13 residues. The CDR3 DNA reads TGTGCCAGCAGGCAAACAGGGGAACAGCCCCAGCATTTT. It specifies CASRQTGEQPQHF.

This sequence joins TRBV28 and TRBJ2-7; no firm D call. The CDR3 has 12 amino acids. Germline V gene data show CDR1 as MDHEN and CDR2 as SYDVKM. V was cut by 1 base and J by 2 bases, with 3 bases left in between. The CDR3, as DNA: TGTGCCAGCAGTTTATACCCCTACGAGCAGTACTTC. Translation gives CASSLYPYEQYF.

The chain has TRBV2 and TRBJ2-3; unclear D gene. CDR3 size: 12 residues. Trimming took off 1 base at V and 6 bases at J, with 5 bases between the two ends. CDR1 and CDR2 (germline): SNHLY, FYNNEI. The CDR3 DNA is TGTGCCAGCAGTGAAGGTGGGGATACGCAGTATTTT. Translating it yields CASSEGGDTQYF.

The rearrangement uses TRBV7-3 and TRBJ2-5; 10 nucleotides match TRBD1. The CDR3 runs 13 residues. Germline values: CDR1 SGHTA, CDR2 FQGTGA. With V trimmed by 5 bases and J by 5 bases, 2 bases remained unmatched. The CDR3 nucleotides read TGTGCCAGCAGCACGGGACAGGGGGAGACCCAGTACTTC. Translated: CASSTGQGETQYF.

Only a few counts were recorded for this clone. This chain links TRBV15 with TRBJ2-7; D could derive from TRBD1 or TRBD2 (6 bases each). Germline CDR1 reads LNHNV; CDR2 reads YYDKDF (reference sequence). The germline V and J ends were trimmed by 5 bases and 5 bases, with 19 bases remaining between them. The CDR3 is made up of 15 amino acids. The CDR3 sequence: CATSYPGAGENEQYF. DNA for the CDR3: TGTGCCACCAGCTACCCGGGGGCAGGGGAGAACGAGCAGTACTTC.

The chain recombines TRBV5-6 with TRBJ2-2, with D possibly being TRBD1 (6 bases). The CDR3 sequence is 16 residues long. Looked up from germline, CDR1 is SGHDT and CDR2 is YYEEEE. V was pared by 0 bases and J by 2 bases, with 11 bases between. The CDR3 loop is CASSLDGTPNTGELFF. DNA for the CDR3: TGTGCCAGCAGCTTGGATGGGACACCTAACACCGGGGAGCTGTTTTTT.

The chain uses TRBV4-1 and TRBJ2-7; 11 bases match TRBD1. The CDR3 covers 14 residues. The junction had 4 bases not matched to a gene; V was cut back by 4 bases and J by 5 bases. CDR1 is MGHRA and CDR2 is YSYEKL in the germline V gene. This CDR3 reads CASSPGQGGHEQYF. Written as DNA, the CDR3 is TGCGCCAGCAGCCCGGGACAGGGGGGGCACGAGCAGTACTTC.

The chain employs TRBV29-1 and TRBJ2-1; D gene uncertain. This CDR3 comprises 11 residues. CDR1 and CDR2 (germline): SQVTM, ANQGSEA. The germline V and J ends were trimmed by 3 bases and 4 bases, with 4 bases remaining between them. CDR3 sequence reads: CSVDWYNEQFF. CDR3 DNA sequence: TGCAGCGTTGATTGGTACAATGAGCAGTTCTTC.

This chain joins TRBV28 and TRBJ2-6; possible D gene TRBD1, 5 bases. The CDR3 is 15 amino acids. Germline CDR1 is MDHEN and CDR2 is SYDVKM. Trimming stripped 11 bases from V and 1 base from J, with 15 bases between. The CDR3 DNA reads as TGTGCCTTCAGGGTAATTGGATCTGGGGCCAACGTCCTGACTTTC. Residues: CAFRVIGSGANVLTF.

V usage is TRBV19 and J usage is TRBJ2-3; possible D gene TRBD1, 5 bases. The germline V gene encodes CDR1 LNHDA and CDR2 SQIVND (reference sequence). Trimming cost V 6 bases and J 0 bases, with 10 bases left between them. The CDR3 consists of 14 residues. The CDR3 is CASRSGPSTDTQYF. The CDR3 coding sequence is TGTGCCAGTAGATCAGGGCCCAGCACAGATACGCAGTATTTT.

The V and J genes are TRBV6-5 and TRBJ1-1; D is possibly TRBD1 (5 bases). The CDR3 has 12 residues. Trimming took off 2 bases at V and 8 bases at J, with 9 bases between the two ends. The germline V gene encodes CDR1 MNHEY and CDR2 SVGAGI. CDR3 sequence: CASSYRAGEAFF. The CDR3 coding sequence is TGTGCCAGCAGTTACAGGGCAGGGGAAGCTTTCTTT.

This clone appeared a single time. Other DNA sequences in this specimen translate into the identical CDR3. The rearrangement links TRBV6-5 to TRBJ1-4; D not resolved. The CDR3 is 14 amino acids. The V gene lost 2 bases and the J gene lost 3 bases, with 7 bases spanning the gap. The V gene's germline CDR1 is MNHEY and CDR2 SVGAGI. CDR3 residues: CASSYGRANEKLFF. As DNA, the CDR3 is TGTGCCAGCAGTTACGGGCGGGCTAATGAAAAACTGTTTTTT.

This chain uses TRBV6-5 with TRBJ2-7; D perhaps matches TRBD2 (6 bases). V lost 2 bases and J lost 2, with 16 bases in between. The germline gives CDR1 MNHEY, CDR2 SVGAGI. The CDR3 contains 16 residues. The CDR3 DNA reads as TGTGCCAGCAGTTACGGTTTCGGCGGGAATCCCTACGAGCAGTACTTC. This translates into CASSYGFGGNPYEQYF.

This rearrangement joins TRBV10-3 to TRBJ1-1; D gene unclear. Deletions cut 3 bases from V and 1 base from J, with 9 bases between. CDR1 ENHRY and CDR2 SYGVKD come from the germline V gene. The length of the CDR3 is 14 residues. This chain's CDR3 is CAISDRATNTEAFF. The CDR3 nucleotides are TGTGCCATCAGTGATAGGGCCACGAACACTGAAGCTTTCTTT.

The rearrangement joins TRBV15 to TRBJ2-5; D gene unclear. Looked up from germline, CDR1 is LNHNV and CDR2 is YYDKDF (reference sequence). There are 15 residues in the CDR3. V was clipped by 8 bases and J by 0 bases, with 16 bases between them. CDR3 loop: CATSIRFGYQETQYF. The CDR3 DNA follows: TGTGCCACCTCTATTCGGTTCGGATACCAAGAGACCCAGTACTTC.

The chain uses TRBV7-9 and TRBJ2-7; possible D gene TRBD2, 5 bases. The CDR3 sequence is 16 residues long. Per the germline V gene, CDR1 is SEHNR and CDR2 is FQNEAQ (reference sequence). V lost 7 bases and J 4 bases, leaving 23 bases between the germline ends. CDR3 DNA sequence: TGTGCCAGCACCCCCAGGTCGGGGAGCGGCGTTTACGAGCAGTACTTC. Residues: CASTPRSGSGVYEQYF.

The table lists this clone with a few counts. CDR3 loop: CASSNGRITGELFF. The CDR3 DNA is TGTGCCAGTAGTAACGGCCGAATCACCGGGGAGCTGTTTTTT. The chain uses TRBV19 and TRBJ2-2; D gene unclear. V dropped 4 bases and J dropped 4 bases, with 10 bases sitting between them. CDR1 is LNHDA, CDR2 SQIVND, per germline (reference sequence). The length of the CDR3 is 14 residues.

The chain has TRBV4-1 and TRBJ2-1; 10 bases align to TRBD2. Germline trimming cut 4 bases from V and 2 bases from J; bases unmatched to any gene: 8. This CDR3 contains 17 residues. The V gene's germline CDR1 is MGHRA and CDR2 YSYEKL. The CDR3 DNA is TGCGCCAGCAGCCCAACCTCTAGCGGGAGAACCTACAATGAGCAGTTCTTC. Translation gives CASSPTSSGRTYNEQFF.